The TCR beta chain under discussion was sequenced for a study of T cells after yellow fever vaccination. The study's findings and limits: Clones that expanded after primary vaccination mostly reappeared after the booster (around 96% CD4, approximately 89% CD8). The CD4 compartment and the CD8 compartment contained a small share of clonotypes in common.

Remarks on this clonotype: Antigen specificity is unknown. Compared with germline, one end of the junction differs, possibly owing to a read error.

The length of the CDR3 is 19 residues. Germline V gene lookup returns CDR1 DFQATT and CDR2 SNEGSKA (reference sequence). TCRdb recomputed calls from the 5' RACE reads with MiXCR, one row per CDR3 protein. Among 300,000 to 350,000 distinct CDR3 sequences, around 8.1% were seen once, and the ten largest hold under 20%. The clonotype was recovered from a man younger than 35 who received the YFV17D yellow fever vaccine. This chain uses TRBV20-1 with TRBJ2-3, with 12 bases that match TRBD2. Sequences were derived from PBMCs, sampled approximately 47 days after the first yellow fever vaccination. CDR3 protein: CCARDSALAGGRVEDTQYF. CDR3 nucleotides: TGCTGTGCTAGAGATTCGGCACTAGCGGGGGGCCGAGTTGAAGATACGCAGTATTTT.